The sequence of this T cell receptor beta chain was determined in a study of beta chain features in type 1 diabetes. Study-wide context: Comparable age, gender and cell yields were observed in patients relative to healthy donors. The samples had 107,917,701 sorted cells examined in all.

Reverse transcribing all isolated RNA meant expressed TCRB transcripts were sequenced. Naive, central memory and regulatory T cell samples yielded some 3.9 million reads on average. TCRdb's copy holds only in-frame clones and misses some; the assay was immunoSEQ multiplex PCR. The sample yields under 800,000 clones, roughly a sixth seen once. To note about this clone: As yet, its antigen is unknown.

CDR1 is LGHNA, CDR2 YNFKEQ, per germline. The V gene end was trimmed by 1 base and the J gene end by 3 bases; junction bases not matched to a gene: 7. The CDR3 sequence is 16 residues long. Regarding the study as a whole: Any role of HLA type in TCRB rearrangement remained unresolved here.

The rearrangement joins TRBV4-2 to TRBJ2-5, with 8 nucleotides matching TRBD2. The material sequenced was naive CD4+ T cells from blood. This receptor was identified in a man aged 18 to 29 in good health. The CDR3 reads CASSQVGTLAEETQYF. The CDR3 nucleotides are TGTGCCAGCAGCCAAGTGGGGACACTAGCGGAAGAGACCCAGTACTTC.